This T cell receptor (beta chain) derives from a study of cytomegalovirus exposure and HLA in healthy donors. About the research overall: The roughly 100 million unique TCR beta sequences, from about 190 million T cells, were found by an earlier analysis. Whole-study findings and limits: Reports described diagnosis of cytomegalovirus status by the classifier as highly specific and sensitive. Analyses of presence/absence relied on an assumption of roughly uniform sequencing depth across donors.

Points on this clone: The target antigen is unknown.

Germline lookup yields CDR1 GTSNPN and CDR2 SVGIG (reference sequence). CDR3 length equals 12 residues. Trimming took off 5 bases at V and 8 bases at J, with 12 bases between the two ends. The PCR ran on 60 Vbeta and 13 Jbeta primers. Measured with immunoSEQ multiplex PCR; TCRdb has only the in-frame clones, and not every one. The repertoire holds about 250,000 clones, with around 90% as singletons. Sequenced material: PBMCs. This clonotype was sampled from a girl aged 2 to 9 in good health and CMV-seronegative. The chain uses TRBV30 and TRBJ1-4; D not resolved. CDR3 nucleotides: TGTGCCTGGGCCGGGGTGCGGGAAAAACTGTTTTTT. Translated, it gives CAWAGVREKLFF.